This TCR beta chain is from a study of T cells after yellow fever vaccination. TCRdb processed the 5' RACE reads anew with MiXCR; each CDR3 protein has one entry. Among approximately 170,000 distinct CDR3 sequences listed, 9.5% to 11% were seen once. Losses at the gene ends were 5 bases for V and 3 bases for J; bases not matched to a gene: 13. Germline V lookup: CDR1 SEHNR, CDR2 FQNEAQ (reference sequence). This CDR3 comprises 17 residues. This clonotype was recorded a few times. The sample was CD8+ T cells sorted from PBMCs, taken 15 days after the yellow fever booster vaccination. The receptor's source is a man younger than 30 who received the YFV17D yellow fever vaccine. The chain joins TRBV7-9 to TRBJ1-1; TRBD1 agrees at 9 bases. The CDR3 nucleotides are TGTGCCAGCAGCCTCGTCCCGGGACAGGGCAGGGACACTGAAGCTTTCTTT. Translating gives CASSLVPGQGRDTEAFF.